Listed below are T cell receptor beta chains from one sample, sequenced in a study of blood T cells in healthy people across ages. TCRdb itself ran the 5' RACE reads through MiXCR, one entry per CDR3 protein. Here the sample spans some 560,000 distinct CDR3 sequences, roughly a quarter being singletons. This sample was also put to use in a study of T cells of mothers and their children.

The sequenced material came from blood. These receptors originate from a boy younger than 10 in good health. Both conserved end residues are trimmed from each CDR3. D genes are given only for firm matches.

v_call: TRBV27
j_call: TRBJ2-4
d_call: TRBD1
cdr3_aa: ASSRTGFKNIQY

v_call: TRBV27
j_call: TRBJ2-5
d_call: -
cdr3_aa: ASSSQGFQETQY

v_call: TRBV12-3/TRBV12-4
j_call: TRBJ2-5
d_call: TRBD2
cdr3_aa: ASSLAGSWETQY

v_call: TRBV7-2
j_call: TRBJ2-3
d_call: -
cdr3_aa: ASSSGNTDTQY

v_call: TRBV4-2
j_call: TRBJ2-3
d_call: TRBD2
cdr3_aa: ASSQEGLAGV

v_call: TRBV27
j_call: TRBJ2-5
d_call: -
cdr3_aa: ASSPLDVGETQY

v_call: TRBV29-1
j_call: TRBJ1-1
d_call: -
cdr3_aa: SVARYTEAF

v_call: TRBV5-1
j_call: TRBJ2-7
d_call: -
cdr3_aa: ASSLEVQGYEQY

v_call: TRBV6-6
j_call: TRBJ2-4
d_call: -
cdr3_aa: ASSPMKEAKNIQY

v_call: TRBV7-9
j_call: TRBJ2-2
d_call: -
cdr3_aa: ASSKGSLGTGELF

v_call: TRBV19
j_call: TRBJ1-1
d_call: TRBD1
cdr3_aa: ASSTGGRGTEAF

v_call: TRBV5-1
j_call: TRBJ2-3
d_call: -
cdr3_aa: ASSPQDGTQY

v_call: TRBV29-1
j_call: TRBJ1-2
d_call: -
cdr3_aa: SVEDLYGYT

v_call: TRBV20-1
j_call: TRBJ2-7
d_call: -
cdr3_aa: SARVSGQGTGAGSYEQY

v_call: TRBV5-1
j_call: TRBJ2-1
d_call: TRBD2
cdr3_aa: ASSFGGTSPFNEQF

v_call: TRBV12-5
j_call: TRBJ1-5
d_call: -
cdr3_aa: ASGTASNQPQH

v_call: TRBV12-3/TRBV12-4
j_call: -
d_call: TRBD2
cdr3_aa: ASSPGGGGGNEQF

v_call: TRBV7-9
j_call: TRBJ2-4
d_call: -
cdr3_aa: ASSLGGTDIQY

v_call: TRBV29-1
j_call: TRBJ1-4
d_call: -
cdr3_aa: SVVRAGNEKLF

v_call: TRBV12-3/TRBV12-4
j_call: TRBJ1-2
d_call: TRBD1
cdr3_aa: ASSPGQGAVYGYT

v_call: TRBV28
j_call: TRBJ2-3
d_call: -
cdr3_aa: ASAGGATDTQY

v_call: TRBV4-2
j_call: TRBJ2-5
d_call: -
cdr3_aa: ASSQVAAQGQETQY

v_call: TRBV2
j_call: TRBJ2-3
d_call: -
cdr3_aa: ASSLRATDTQY

v_call: TRBV20-1
j_call: TRBJ1-2
d_call: TRBD1
cdr3_aa: SARTGRNYGYT

v_call: TRBV7-3
j_call: TRBJ2-3
d_call: TRBD2
cdr3_aa: ASSSGTSGGVNTQY

v_call: TRBV7-2
j_call: TRBJ1-2
d_call: -
cdr3_aa: ASSSTRGKDYGYT

v_call: TRBV3-1
j_call: TRBJ2-7
d_call: TRBD2
cdr3_aa: ASSQVSSGPYEQY

v_call: TRBV18
j_call: TRBJ2-3
d_call: TRBD1
cdr3_aa: ASSSLEGGDTQY

v_call: TRBV10-3
j_call: TRBJ2-5
d_call: -
cdr3_aa: AISDQETQY

v_call: TRBV12-3/TRBV12-4
j_call: TRBJ1-1
d_call: -
cdr3_aa: ASTSQGNTEAF

v_call: TRBV7-8
j_call: TRBJ2-3
d_call: -
cdr3_aa: ASSLFLVGLASTDTQY

v_call: TRBV7-2
j_call: TRBJ2-3
d_call: TRBD2
cdr3_aa: ASSSPGRGGGRDTQY

v_call: TRBV29-1
j_call: TRBJ2-7
d_call: -
cdr3_aa: SVGTDYSYEQY